These 21 T cell receptor beta chains were all obtained from the same sample, sequenced in a study of graft-versus-host responses after intestinal transplantation (dated by TCRdb to 2020 to 2022). Library prep was done by the immunoSEQ multiplex PCR assay. The immuneACCESS repertoire file appears here via TCRdb, limited to in-frame rearrangements. These files lack a portion of the clones; in checked studies, under half of the deficit traces to unresolved V genes, and the cause of the others is not known. This sample has 80,000 or so clones in its table, and around 92% of those were observed once. About 0.63% of the sample is in the top ten clones. The source material was PBMCs, sampled 98 days after intestinal transplantation. These receptors were taken from a human patient who received an intestinal transplant, so some T cells may come from the graft donor.

This clone is a singleton in its sample. The chain has TRBV5-6 and TRBJ2-3; D possibly corresponds to TRBD2 (6 bases). V lost 1 base and J 3 bases, leaving 9 bases between the germline ends. Germline lookup yields CDR1 SGHDT and CDR2 YYEEEE. This CDR3 has 14 residues. Here the CDR3 reads CASSLFGGTDTQYF. For the CDR3, the DNA is TGTGCCAGCAGCTTGTTTGGAGGGACAGATACGCAGTATTTT.

In this sample, this clone turned up once. V and J are TRBV11-3 and TRBJ2-5; D is unresolved. V lost 0 bases and J 5 bases, leaving 4 bases between the germline ends. Germline CDR1 and CDR2: SGHNT and YENEEA. CDR3 length: 12 amino acids. As DNA, the CDR3 is TGTGCCAGCAGCTTAGATTGGGAGACCCAGTACTTC. Its translation is CASSLDWETQYF.

The chain has TRBV29-1 and TRBJ2-5; 7 bases are shared with TRBD2. Losses at the gene ends were 7 bases for V and 2 bases for J; bases not matched to a gene: 7. The CDR3 spans 13 residues. The germline CDR1 and CDR2 sequences are SQVTM and ANQGSEA. This chain's CDR3 is CSASGAPQETQYF. As DNA, the CDR3 is TGCAGCGCGAGCGGGGCCCCACAAGAGACCCAGTACTTC. Full variable domain (outside the CDR3, taken from reference TRBV29-1 and TRBJ2-5): SAVISQKPSRDICQRGTSLTIQCQVDSQVTMMFWYRQQPGQSLTLIATANQGSEATYESGFVIDKFPISRPNLTFSTLTVSNMSPEDSSIYLCSASGAPQETQYFGPGTRLLVL.

The genes are TRBV5-1 and TRBJ2-1, with TRBD2 identical over 10 bases. The CDR3 has 16 residues. Germline values: CDR1 SGHRS, CDR2 YFSETQ. Trimming removed 0 bases from V and 5 bases from J; junction bases left unmatched: 5. CDR3 amino acids: CASSLVLAGEDNEQFF. The CDR3 DNA reads TGCGCCAGCAGCTTGGTTCTAGCGGGGGAAGACAATGAGCAGTTCTTC.

The chain couples TRBV4-1 to TRBJ2-1; possibly TRBD2 for D (6 bases). The CDR3 is 17 residues long. The germline V and J ends were trimmed by 1 base and 7 bases, with 20 bases remaining between them. The germline V gene encodes CDR1 MGHRA and CDR2 YSYEKL. CDR3 sequence (DNA): TGCGCCAGCAGCCAAGGGGGAGGAAAGCTAAATCGGAATGAGCAGTTCTTC. It is translated as CASSQGGGKLNRNEQFF.

The chain carries TRBV5-1 and TRBJ1-1; TRBD1 agrees at 7 bases. The length of the CDR3 is 15 residues. J gave up 3 bases and V 4 bases, and 9 bases lay outside the gene matches. The germline gives CDR1 SGHRS, CDR2 YFSETQ. The CDR3 DNA follows: TGCGCCAGCAGCCTCTCGACAGGGTGGGACACTGAAGCTTTCTTT. It translates to CASSLSTGWDTEAFF.

The rearrangement links TRBV6-1 to TRBJ2-7; D tentatively fits TRBD1 or TRBD2 (6 bases each). Per the germline V gene, CDR1 is MNHNS and CDR2 is SASEGT. The CDR3 totals 14 residues. Trimming left V 6 bases short and J 4 bases short, with 16 bases between. In DNA, the CDR3 is TGTGCCAGCAGATTTCCGGGGGCCCTGTACGAGCAGTACTTC. It is translated as CASRFPGALYEQYF.

The genes are TRBV11-2 and TRBJ2-1; perhaps TRBD2 as D (6 bases). V was clipped by 1 base and J by 14 bases, with 9 bases between them. CDR3 length: 11 residues. Germline values: CDR1 SGHAT, CDR2 FQNNGV. The CDR3 sequence is CASSLGRVEFF. For the CDR3, the DNA is TGTGCCAGCAGCTTAGGGAGGGTTGAGTTCTTC.

The chain is built from TRBV10-1 and TRBJ2-7; 9 nucleotides agree with TRBD2. Germline V gene data show CDR1 as WNHNN and CDR2 as SYGVQD (reference sequence). The CDR3 runs to 15 residues. V lost 3 bases, J lost 6 bases, and 9 bases stayed unmatched. The CDR3: CASSDTGLAGSEQYF. The CDR3, as DNA: TGCGCCAGCAGTGATACGGGGCTAGCGGGATCCGAGCAGTACTTC.

This rearrangement joins TRBV5-1 to TRBJ2-7; TRBD1 matches at 11 bases. There are 14 residues in the CDR3. In germline, CDR1 is SGHRS, CDR2 YFSETQ. J was trimmed by 4 bases and V by 3 bases; bases with no gene match: 3. The CDR3 spells CASSSGTGGYEQYF. As DNA, the CDR3 is TGCGCCAGCAGCTCCGGGACAGGGGGATACGAGCAGTACTTC.

This chain uses TRBV7-3 with TRBJ2-7, with D perhaps matching TRBD2 (5 bases). CDR3 length: 14 residues. Germline V lookup: CDR1 SGHTA, CDR2 FQGTGA. Trimming took off 4 bases at V and 2 bases at J, with 12 bases between the two ends. CDR3 sequence reads: CASSSGVSPYEQYF. In DNA, the CDR3 is TGTGCCAGCAGCTCCGGGGTTTCACCCTACGAGCAGTACTTC.

The chain carries TRBV29-1 and TRBJ2-5; 7 nucleotides line up with TRBD1. Germline trimming cut 6 bases from V and 6 bases from J; bases unmatched to any gene: 10. CDR3 length equals 13 residues. Germline CDR1 and CDR2: SQVTM and ANQGSEA. DNA for the CDR3: TGCAGCGTCGAGACAGGGTCCGAACAGACCCAGTACTTC. Its protein product is CSVETGSEQTQYF.

The V gene is TRBV6-6, the J gene TRBJ2-2, with 9 positions matching TRBD1. Germline V gene data show CDR1 as MNHNY and CDR2 as SVGAGI (reference sequence). The ends lost 5 bases at V and 2 bases at J; junction bases unmatched: 3. The CDR3 is 15 amino acids. CDR3 DNA sequence: TGTGCCAGCAGTACAACAGGGGGCAACACCGGGGAGCTGTTTTTT. Protein product: CASSTTGGNTGELFF.

This CDR3 reads CASSYSGREGGYTF. In DNA, the CDR3 is TGTGCCAGCAGTTACTCGGGCAGAGAAGGAGGCTACACCTTC. The chain carries TRBV6-5 and TRBJ1-2; D gene uncertain. With 0 bases removed from V and 8 bases from J, the gap between germline ends came to 13 bases. CDR3 length: 14 residues. CDR1 is MNHEY, CDR2 SVGAGI, per germline.

The chain employs TRBV4-1 and TRBJ1-1; TRBD1 might be the D (6 bases). This CDR3 has 18 residues. In germline, CDR1 is MGHRA, CDR2 YSYEKL. With 0 bases removed from V and 3 bases from J, the gap between germline ends came to 20 bases. DNA of the CDR3: TGCGCCAGCAGCCAAGATGAGTACGGGACATCTCGTGACACTGAAGCTTTCTTT. Its translation is CASSQDEYGTSRDTEAFF.

The gene calls are TRBV19 and TRBJ1-2; possible D gene TRBD1, 5 bases. The ends were cut back, 2 bases at V and 5 bases at J, with 15 bases in the middle. Germline V gives CDR1 LNHDA, CDR2 SQIVND (reference sequence). The CDR3 covers 15 residues. The CDR3 loop is CASSISGISSYGYTF. DNA of the CDR3: TGTGCCAGTAGTATATCAGGGATCTCCAGTTATGGCTACACCTTC. Complete variable domain (other parts from reference TRBV19 and TRBJ1-2): DGGITQSPKYLFRKEGQNVTLSCEQNLNHDAMYWYRQDPGQGLRLIYYSQIVNDFQKGDIAEGYSVSREKKESFPLTVTSAQKNPTAFYLCASSISGISSYGYTFGSGTRLTVV.

This clone was recorded only once. V gene TRBV6-1 combines with J gene TRBJ1-4, with D maybe TRBD1 (5 bases). The CDR3 runs to 12 residues. Germline loops: CDR1 MNHNS, CDR2 SASEGT. V was cut by 8 bases and J by 5 bases, with 9 bases left in between. The CDR3 spells CASGGPNEKLFF. The CDR3 DNA sequence: TGTGCCAGCGGGGGTCCGAATGAAAAACTGTTTTTT.

The rearrangement uses TRBV18 and TRBJ2-7; D is ambiguous. The CDR3 is made up of 12 amino acids. V lost 1 base to trimming and J lost 3 bases, with 4 bases between them. Germline V CDR1 and CDR2: KGHSH, LQKENI. The CDR3 here is CASSPHGYEQYF. The DNA for the CDR3 is TGTGCCAGCTCACCACACGGCTACGAGCAGTACTTC.

J is TRBJ1-1 and V is TRBV9; D may be TRBD1 (5 bases). The CDR3 covers 15 residues. Germline V CDR1 and CDR2: SGDLS, YYNGEE. Trimming shortened V by 1 base and J by 3 bases, and 13 bases separated the two germline ends. CDR3 in amino acids: CASSVPAGGDTEAFF. CDR3 nucleotides: TGTGCCAGCAGCGTACCGGCGGGGGGGGACACTGAAGCTTTCTTT.

This rearrangement joins TRBV28 to TRBJ1-4; 8 nucleotides match TRBD1. Per the germline V gene, CDR1 is MDHEN and CDR2 is SYDVKM. Trimming cost V 7 bases and J 3 bases; bases outside gene matches: 4. CDR3 length: 14 residues. The CDR3 protein is CASISDRANEKLFF. CDR3 sequence (DNA): TGTGCCAGCATTTCGGACAGGGCTAATGAAAAACTGTTTTTT.

This rearrangement joins TRBV7-6 to TRBJ2-5; maybe TRBD2 (6 bases). The CDR3 has 15 amino acids. V was trimmed by 0 bases and J by 5 bases, leaving 13 bases between them. Germline values: CDR1 SGHVS, CDR2 FNYEAQ. CDR3 amino acids: CASSLAGGVSETQYF. Written as DNA, the CDR3 is TGTGCCAGCAGCTTAGCCGGCGGGGTATCGGAGACCCAGTACTTC.